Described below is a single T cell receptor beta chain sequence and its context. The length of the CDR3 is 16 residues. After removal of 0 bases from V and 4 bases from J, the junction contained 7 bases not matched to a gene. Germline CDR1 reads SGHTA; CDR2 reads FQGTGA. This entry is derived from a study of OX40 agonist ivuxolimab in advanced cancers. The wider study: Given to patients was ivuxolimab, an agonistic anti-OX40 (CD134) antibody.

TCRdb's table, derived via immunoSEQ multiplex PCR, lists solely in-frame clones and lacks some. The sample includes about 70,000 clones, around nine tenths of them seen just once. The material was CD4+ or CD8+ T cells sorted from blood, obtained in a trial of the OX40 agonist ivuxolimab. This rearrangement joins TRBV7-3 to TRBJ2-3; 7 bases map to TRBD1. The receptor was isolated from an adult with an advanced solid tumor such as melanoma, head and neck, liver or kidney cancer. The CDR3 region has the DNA TGTGCCAGCAGCTTAACGGTCACAGGGGCCCCAGATACGCAGTATTTT. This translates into CASSLTVTGAPDTQYF.